The subject of this entry is one T cell receptor beta chain. Its antigen is as yet unknown. The data belong to a study of cytomegalovirus exposure and HLA in healthy donors. Study-wide results and limits: Cytomegalovirus-associated TCR beta chains were listed, numbering 150 to 200.

Assay: immunoSEQ multiplex PCR; the TCRdb copy retains only in-frame clones and omits some. Among fewer than 250,000 clones listed, roughly 85% were seen once. V shed 4 bases and J 8 bases; nucleotides not matched to a gene: 13. The CDR3 contains 16 residues. CDR1 is MGHRA and CDR2 is YSYEKL in the germline V gene. The donors were members of the validation cohort comprising approximately 120 subjects, separate from the approximately 670-subject first cohort. V usage is TRBV4-1 and J usage is TRBJ2-3; TRBD2 aligns across 9 bases. The source of this sequence is a woman younger than 30 in good health and CMV-seronegative. Sample: PBMCs. The CDR3 is CASSLASGTSSGTQYF. Written as DNA, the CDR3 is TGCGCCAGCAGCCTTGCTTCCGGGACTAGCTCCGGTACGCAGTATTTT.